Presented here are 26 T cell receptor beta chains from one specimen sequenced in a study of blood T cell repertoires in COVID-19. The protocol was immunoSEQ multiplex PCR, while the TCRdb copy is restricted to in-frame clones and leaves out a portion. The sample holds 61,000 or so clones, about 91% seen once. The specimen was peripheral blood. These receptors originate from a woman older than 75 with active COVID-19.

V and J are TRBV5-6 and TRBJ1-2; TRBD1 matches 9 bases. From germline, CDR1 is SGHDT and CDR2 YYEEEE. V was clipped by 1 base and J by 8 bases; unmatched bases: 6. The CDR3 length is 14 residues. The CDR3 DNA reads as TGTGCCAGCAGCTTGAACAGGGGGCTCCGGGGCTACACCTTC. It yields the protein CASSLNRGLRGYTF.

This clone came up many times. The CDR3 sequence: CASSRGGDQSGNEKLFF. The CDR3, as DNA: TGCGCCAGCAGTCGCGGGGGGGATCAGTCTGGTAATGAAAAACTGTTTTTT. J is TRBJ1-4 and V is TRBV5-1, with D maybe TRBD1 (5 bases). Germline V gives CDR1 SGHRS, CDR2 YFSETQ. V dropped 5 bases and J dropped 4 bases, with 21 bases sitting between them. The CDR3 totals 17 residues.

The rearrangement joins TRBV11-2 to TRBJ2-7, with 9 nucleotides matching TRBD1. The germline gives CDR1 SGHAT, CDR2 FQNNGV. J gave up 5 bases and V 3 bases, and 14 bases lay outside the gene matches. The CDR3 is 17 amino acids. CDR3 sequence: CASSLLGGTGGFDEQYF. CDR3 nucleotides: TGTGCCAGCAGCTTGTTAGGGGGTACAGGGGGCTTTGACGAGCAGTACTTC.

The chain has TRBV18 and TRBJ1-2; possibly TRBD1 for D (6 bases). The ends were cut back, 3 bases at V and 5 bases at J, with 19 bases in the middle. Germline CDR1 reads KGHSH; CDR2 reads LQKENI. The CDR3 is made up of 16 amino acids. For the CDR3, the DNA is TGTGCCAGCTCACCCCCTAACCTGGACAGCCGTTATGGCTACACCTTC. This gives the protein CASSPPNLDSRYGYTF.

The V gene is TRBV7-8, the J gene TRBJ2-5; 9 bases map to TRBD2. The V gene end was trimmed by 1 base and the J gene end by 0 bases; junction bases not matched to a gene: 15. CDR1 SGHVS and CDR2 FQNEAQ come from the germline V gene. The length of the CDR3 is 20 residues. CDR3 in DNA: TGTGCCAGCAGCTTAGTAACGCGCGGGGGGGTAAAACAGTACCAAGAGACCCAGTACTTC. The encoded protein is CASSLVTRGGVKQYQETQYF.

The rearrangement joins TRBV7-2 to TRBJ2-7; tentative D call: TRBD1 (6 bases). This CDR3 region has 14 residues. Germline V gene data show CDR1 as SGHTA and CDR2 as FQGNSA. The germline V and J ends were trimmed by 3 bases and 2 bases, with 11 bases remaining between them. CDR3 sequence reads: CASSLTQGPYEQYF. The CDR3 region has the DNA TGTGCCAGCAGCTTGACACAGGGCCCCTACGAGCAGTACTTC.

V gene TRBV5-1 combines with J gene TRBJ2-1; TRBD2 matches at 9 bases. The V segment lost 4 bases and the J segment 2 bases; nucleotides outside the gene matches: 10. The CDR3 covers 17 residues. Germline V gene sequence: CDR1 SGHRS, CDR2 YFSETQ. CDR3 region: CASSGGGAAATYNEQFF. CDR3 DNA: TGCGCCAGCAGCGGCGGGGGGGCAGCGGCCACCTACAATGAGCAGTTCTTC. The whole variable domain, filled in from reference TRBV5-1 and TRBJ2-1, reads KAGVTQTPRYLIKTRGQQVTLSCSPISGHRSVSWYQQTPGQGLQFLFEYFSETQRNKGNFPGRFSGRQFSNSRSEMNVSTLELGDSALYLCASSGGGAAATYNEQFFGPGTRLTVL.

The chain joins TRBV3-1 (or the pseudogene TRBV3-2) to TRBJ2-7, with 9 bases identical to TRBD2. This CDR3 region has 14 residues. From germline, CDR1 is LGHDT and CDR2 YNNKEL (reference sequence). J was trimmed by 6 bases and V by 5 bases; bases with no gene match: 8. CDR3 residues: CASSTLAGPLEQYF. The CDR3 nucleotides are TGTGCCAGCAGCACCCTAGCGGGGCCTCTCGAGCAGTACTTC.

The V and J genes are TRBV18 and TRBJ2-7; TRBD1 agrees at 8 bases. V gave up 6 bases and J gave up 7 bases; unmatched junction bases: 8. This CDR3 has 13 residues. The germline CDR1 and CDR2 sequences are KGHSH and LQKENI. The CDR3 loop reads CASSTGQGGEQYF. In DNA form, the CDR3 reads TGTGCCAGCTCTACTGGACAGGGTGGGGAGCAGTACTTC.

This clone showed up just once. This chain uses TRBV18 with TRBJ2-7, with 9 bases identical to TRBD2. Looked up from germline, CDR1 is KGHSH and CDR2 is LQKENI. Unmatched junction bases numbered 4, after V lost 3 bases and J lost 4 bases. The CDR3 length is 14 residues. CDR3 bases: TGTGCCAGCTCACCGACTAGCGGTGAATACGAGCAGTACTTC. Amino acids: CASSPTSGEYEQYF.

This CDR3 reads CATREWTGESEQYF. CDR3 nucleotide sequence: TGTGCCACCAGGGAATGGACAGGGGAAAGCGAGCAGTACTTC. The chain combines TRBV15 with TRBJ2-7; 9 bases match TRBD1. J lost 6 bases, V lost 6 bases, and 9 bases had no gene match. Germline V gives CDR1 LNHNV, CDR2 YYDKDF (reference sequence). The CDR3 runs to 14 residues.

The rearrangement links TRBV7-9 to TRBJ2-7, with D unclear. The CDR3 runs 14 residues. CDR1 is SEHNR, CDR2 FQNEAQ, per germline (reference sequence). Trimming shortened V by 5 bases and J by 2 bases, and 13 bases separated the two germline ends. For the CDR3, the DNA is TGTGCCAGCAGCCGATCTCCTAGAGCCTACGAGCAGTACTTC. Protein product: CASSRSPRAYEQYF.

The chain carries TRBV30 and TRBJ2-1; 9 bases agree with TRBD2. Looked up from germline, CDR1 is GTSNPN and CDR2 is SVGIG (reference sequence). The CDR3 is made up of 20 amino acids. The ends lost 1 base at V and 1 base at J; junction bases unmatched: 17. CDR3 nucleotides: TGTGCCTGGAGTGGAATGGCTAGCGGGGAAAAGGTTGGTTCCTACAATGAGCAGTTCTTC. Translated, it gives CAWSGMASGEKVGSYNEQFF.

This chain joins TRBV27 and TRBJ1-1; D call uncertain. V dropped 6 bases and J dropped 1 base, with 12 bases sitting between them. The germline V gene encodes CDR1 MNHEY and CDR2 SMNVEV (reference sequence). The CDR3 runs to 14 residues. The CDR3 is CASSPWAGNTEAFF. The CDR3 DNA reads as TGTGCCAGCAGCCCGTGGGCGGGGAACACTGAAGCTTTCTTT.

The CDR3 coding sequence is TGTGCCAGTAGTATGCGACTAGCGGGGGGGCTGGGGTCCTACAATGAGCAGTTCTTC. Protein sequence: CASSMRLAGGLGSYNEQFF. The rearrangement uses TRBV19 and TRBJ2-1, with 14 bases identical to TRBD2. Germline V gives CDR1 LNHDA, CDR2 SQIVND (reference sequence). The CDR3 sequence is 19 residues long. With V trimmed by 3 bases and J by 1 base, 8 bases remained unmatched.

The chain combines TRBV7-9 with TRBJ2-7, with TRBD1 identical over 8 bases. The V and J ends lost 4 bases and 6 bases, in that order; junction bases with no gene match: 8. CDR3 length: 14 amino acids. Germline lookup yields CDR1 SEHNR and CDR2 FQNEAQ (reference sequence). CDR3 region: CASSWGAGGSEQYF. CDR3 nucleotide sequence: TGTGCCAGCAGCTGGGGGGCAGGGGGCAGCGAGCAGTACTTC.

This sequence joins TRBV7-9 and TRBJ2-1, with 13 bases fitting TRBD2. V trimming: 4 bases; J trimming: 6 bases; junction bases outside the gene matches: 3. The length of the CDR3 is 15 residues. Germline V gene data show CDR1 as SEHNR and CDR2 as FQNEAQ (reference sequence). This CDR3 reads CASSSGLAGLNEQFF. The CDR3, as DNA: TGTGCCAGCAGCTCGGGACTAGCGGGGCTCAATGAGCAGTTCTTC.

The chain combines TRBV3-1 (or the pseudogene TRBV3-2) with TRBJ1-1; no reliable D call. From germline, CDR1 is LGHDT and CDR2 YNNKEL (reference sequence). V was clipped by 4 bases and J by 6 bases, with 15 bases between them. CDR3 length equals 14 residues. CDR3 coding DNA: TGTGCCAGCAGCCCGCGGGTCAGTCGTGCTGAAGCTTTCTTT. Translated, it gives CASSPRVSRAEAFF.

The chain recombines TRBV7-9 with TRBJ2-3; D possibly corresponds to TRBD2 (5 bases). Germline loops: CDR1 SEHNR, CDR2 FQNEAQ (reference sequence). CDR3 length equals 16 residues. The V gene lost 10 bases and the J gene lost 1 base, with 21 bases spanning the gap. The chain's CDR3 is CATRLGSLGGTDTQYF. The CDR3 region has the DNA TGTGCCACCCGCCTTGGTTCCCTCGGGGGCACAGATACGCAGTATTTT.

The chain is built from TRBV6-2 or TRBV6-3 and TRBJ1-4, with a tentative D call TRBD1 (5 bases). V was shortened by 0 bases and J by 8 bases, with 19 bases between the two germline ends. CDR1 and CDR2 from the germline V gene are MNHEY and SVGEGT. There are 17 residues in the CDR3. The CDR3 nucleotides are TGTGCCAGCAGTTACTCCCTCCGACAGCCTGAAATAGAAAAACTGTTTTTT. This sequence encodes CASSYSLRQPEIEKLFF.

The chain couples TRBV11-2 to TRBJ1-5; tentative D call: TRBD1 (5 bases). The CDR3 totals 15 residues. Trimming removed 1 base at V and 3 bases at J, with 10 bases between. Per the germline V gene, CDR1 is SGHAT and CDR2 is FQNNGV. In nucleotides, the CDR3 is TGTGCCAGCAGCTTAGTCTGGGGGGACAATCAGCCCCAGCATTTT. Its translation: CASSLVWGDNQPQHF.

This sequence joins TRBV3-1 (or the pseudogene TRBV3-2) and TRBJ1-2, with TRBD1 identical over 8 bases. The length of the CDR3 is 13 residues. V shed 4 bases and J 8 bases; nucleotides not matched to a gene: 6. The germline CDR1 and CDR2 sequences are LGHDT and YNNKEL (reference sequence). The CDR3 nucleotides read TGTGCCAGCAGCCTCCAGGGGGCGACGGGCTACACCTTC. As protein: CASSLQGATGYTF.

The chain joins TRBV19 to TRBJ2-3; D remains unclear. From germline, CDR1 is LNHDA and CDR2 SQIVND (reference sequence). V lost 6 bases, J lost 0 bases, and 13 bases lay in between. The CDR3 consists of 15 residues. The CDR3 here is CASSTTGVSTDTQYF. The CDR3 bases are TGTGCCAGTAGCACGACTGGAGTTAGCACAGATACGCAGTATTTT.

The chain recombines TRBV5-1 with TRBJ2-7, with TRBD2 as a possible D gene (5 bases). The CDR3 loop spans 14 amino acids. Germline CDR1 reads SGHRS; CDR2 reads YFSETQ. V dropped 0 bases and J dropped 7 bases, with 14 bases sitting between them. CDR3: CASSLAEPWREQYF. The CDR3 nucleotides read TGCGCCAGCAGCTTGGCCGAACCATGGAGGGAGCAGTACTTC.

This sequence joins TRBV5-1 and TRBJ2-7; the match to TRBD2 covers 14 bases. The CDR3 sequence is 15 residues long. The germline V gene has CDR1 SGHRS and CDR2 YFSETQ. Trimming at V came to 3 bases and at J to 5 bases, leaving 4 bases not matched to a gene. The CDR3 DNA reads as TGCGCCAGCAGCTATTGGACTAGCGGGAGGAACGAGCAGTACTTC. It codes for CASSYWTSGRNEQYF. Full variable domain (outside the CDR3, taken from reference TRBV5-1 and TRBJ2-7): KAGVTQTPRYLIKTRGQQVTLSCSPISGHRSVSWYQQTPGQGLQFLFEYFSETQRNKGNFPGRFSGRQFSNSRSEMNVSTLELGDSALYLCASSYWTSGRNEQYFGPGTRLTVT.

CDR3 DNA sequence: TGTGCCAGTAGCCAGCGGAGCCCGCGCTATACGCAGTATTTT. It codes for CASSQRSPRYTQYF. The rearrangement uses TRBV6-2 or TRBV6-3 and TRBJ2-3, with D tentatively TRBD2 (5 bases). With 9 bases removed from V and 7 bases from J, the gap between germline ends came to 20 bases. This CDR3 spans 14 amino acids. From germline, CDR1 is MNHEY and CDR2 SVGEGT.